The 26 T cell receptor beta chains reported below all come from one sample, sequenced in a study of graft-versus-host responses after intestinal transplantation. Sequencing used immunoSEQ multiplex PCR; TCRdb keeps in-frame clones, though not all of them. This sample has roughly 97,000 clones; around 91% occur once, and the top ten carry about 0.18%. Their specific antigens are unknown. The sample consisted of unstimulated CD4+ T cells sorted from spleen or lymph node cells, taken before transplant. Every receptor here comes from a human donor who was the organ donor for an intestinal transplant.

The CDR3 loop reads CATGPGHFSNQPQHF. CDR3 bases: TGTGCCACCGGCCCGGGACACTTTAGCAATCAGCCCCAGCATTTT. V gene TRBV6-5 combines with J gene TRBJ1-5; D perhaps matches TRBD1 (6 bases). The CDR3 runs to 15 residues. V shed 10 bases and J shed 0 bases, with 16 bases lying between them. Germline assignment: CDR1 MNHEY and CDR2 SVGAGI.

The chain couples TRBV7-2 to TRBJ2-1; no clear D gene. Trimming pared 1 base from V and 0 bases from J, leaving 10 bases between. Germline V gives CDR1 SGHTA, CDR2 FQGNSA. CDR3 size: 16 residues. The CDR3 bases are TGTGCCAGCAGCTTAGGAAGACTTAGCTCCTACAATGAGCAGTTCTTC. Translated: CASSLGRLSSYNEQFF.

The rearrangement uses TRBV7-9 and TRBJ1-3; perhaps TRBD1 as D (6 bases). This CDR3 has 15 amino acids. Germline V CDR1 and CDR2: SEHNR, FQNEAQ (reference sequence). Trimming took 5 bases from V and 4 from J, leaving 15 bases between them. CDR3 sequence: CASSPPTGLGNTIYF. The CDR3 DNA reads TGTGCCAGCAGCCCACCAACAGGGCTCGGAAACACCATATATTTT.

The chain couples TRBV7-2 to TRBJ2-7; a weak D match, TRBD2 (6 bases). The V gene's germline CDR1 is SGHTA and CDR2 FQGNSA. Trimming took 5 bases from V and 2 from J, leaving 16 bases between them. The CDR3 runs to 15 residues. CDR3 nucleotides: TGTGCCAGCAGCCCAAAAGGACTATATACCTACGAGCAGTACTTC. It is translated as CASSPKGLYTYEQYF.

This chain connects TRBV5-4 to TRBJ2-3; the match to TRBD2 covers 11 bases. V lost 4 bases to trimming and J lost 2 bases; unmatched junction nucleotides: 3. Germline CDR1 SGHNT, CDR2 YYREEE (reference sequence). The CDR3 runs to 15 residues. The CDR3 here is CASSMGLADTDTQYF. The CDR3 coding sequence is TGTGCCAGCAGCATGGGACTAGCGGACACAGATACGCAGTATTTT. Combining the CDR3 with reference TRBV5-4 and TRBJ2-3 gives the whole variable domain ETGVTQSPTHLIKTRGQQVTLRCSSQSGHNTVSWYQQALGQGPQFIFQYYREEENGRGNFPPRFSGLQFPNYSSELNVNALELDDSALYLCASSMGLADTDTQYFGPGTRLTVL.

The V gene is TRBV19, the J gene TRBJ2-3; 8 nucleotides match TRBD1. V lost 3 bases and J lost 4; bases outside the gene matches: 6. This CDR3 comprises 15 residues. The germline V gene encodes CDR1 LNHDA and CDR2 SQIVND (reference sequence). The chain's CDR3 is CASSIVRTGPDTQYF. CDR3 nucleotide sequence: TGTGCCAGTAGTATTGTGCGGACAGGGCCAGATACGCAGTATTTT.

The J gene is TRBJ1-1, the V gene TRBV27; D gene uncertain. CDR3 size: 15 residues. V shed 2 bases and J shed 3 bases, with 13 bases lying between them. Germline V lookup: CDR1 MNHEY, CDR2 SMNVEV (reference sequence). The CDR3 spells CASSLRNWRDTEAFF. In DNA, the CDR3 is TGTGCCAGCAGTTTACGGAATTGGAGGGACACTGAAGCTTTCTTT.

The chain employs TRBV27 and TRBJ2-7; unclear D gene. The CDR3 runs 13 residues. Germline CDR1 MNHEY, CDR2 SMNVEV (reference sequence). V was cut by 3 bases and J by 4 bases, with 10 bases left in between. In DNA, the CDR3 is TGTGCCAGCAGTTTCCAGGATGGGTACGAGCAGTACTTC. Its translation is CASSFQDGYEQYF.

The chain employs TRBV18 and TRBJ2-1; TRBD2 aligns across 13 bases. Germline V lookup: CDR1 KGHSH, CDR2 LQKENI. This CDR3 contains 15 residues. Unmatched junction bases numbered 4, after V lost 3 bases and J lost 8 bases. The CDR3: CASSPRLAGGHEQFF. CDR3 DNA: TGTGCCAGCTCACCTAGACTAGCGGGGGGACATGAGCAGTTCTTC.

This chain uses TRBV4-3 with TRBJ2-1; D may be TRBD1 (6 bases). This CDR3 region has 15 residues. Trimming stripped 0 bases from V and 6 bases from J, with 12 bases between. The germline V gene has CDR1 LGHNA and CDR2 YSLEER. The CDR3 sequence is CASSQEGARANEQFF. The CDR3 DNA sequence: TGCGCCAGCAGCCAAGAGGGGGCAAGGGCCAATGAGCAGTTCTTC.

The V call is TRBV29-1, the J call TRBJ2-5; 10 bases line up with TRBD1. The CDR3 has 16 amino acids. V trimming: 6 bases; J trimming: 7 bases; junction bases outside the gene matches: 17. Germline loops: CDR1 SQVTM, CDR2 ANQGSEA. CDR3 residues: CSVARSTGGAMGTQYF. The CDR3 DNA follows: TGCAGCGTCGCCAGATCGACAGGGGGCGCGATGGGGACCCAGTACTTC.

V is TRBV4-2 and J is TRBJ2-1, with D tentatively TRBD1 (6 bases). This CDR3 contains 17 residues. Trimming shortened V by 2 bases and J by 0 bases, and 14 bases separated the two germline ends. Germline V gene lookup returns CDR1 LGHNA and CDR2 YNFKEQ. The CDR3 bases are TGTGCCAGCAGCCAATCCTTGACAGGAAGCTCCTACAATGAGCAGTTCTTC. Translating it yields CASSQSLTGSSYNEQFF.

CDR3 loop: CASSHTRGNQPQHF. CDR3 nucleotides: TGCGCCAGCAGCCACACAAGGGGAAATCAGCCCCAGCATTTT. The chain carries TRBV4-3 and TRBJ1-5; TRBD1 might be the D (5 bases). Germline V gene data show CDR1 as LGHNA and CDR2 as YSLEER. The V and J ends lost 3 bases and 4 bases respectively, with 10 bases between them. The CDR3 is 14 amino acids.

J is TRBJ2-7 and V is TRBV6-1; 8 bases agree with TRBD1. Per germline, CDR1 MNHNS and CDR2 SASEGT. With 6 bases clipped from V and 3 bases from J, the junction kept 10 bases outside the gene matches. CDR3 size: 15 residues. The CDR3 is CASRPGTGRYYEQYF. CDR3 bases: TGTGCCAGCAGGCCTGGGACAGGAAGATACTACGAGCAGTACTTC.

The chain joins TRBV28 to TRBJ2-2, with D perhaps matching TRBD1 (6 bases). CDR1 and CDR2 (germline): MDHEN, SYDVKM. The CDR3 runs 16 residues. Trimming shortened V by 8 bases and J by 2 bases, and 18 bases separated the two germline ends. CDR3 sequence: CASSSPGTHNTGELFF. The CDR3 DNA follows: TGTGCCAGCTCTAGCCCCGGGACACATAACACCGGGGAGCTGTTTTTT.

A word on this clone: At one end the junction does not follow the germline gene, possibly because of a read error. V is TRBV11-3 and J is TRBJ2-3, with 7 bases aligning to TRBD1. From germline, CDR1 is SGHNT and CDR2 YENEEA. This CDR3 spans 15 amino acids. The CDR3 region is CASSLGGQRTDTQYF. CDR3 bases: TGTGCCAGCAGTTTAGGGGGCCAGCGCACAGATACGCAGTATTTT.

The V gene is TRBV5-4, the J gene TRBJ2-7, with 9 bases lining up with TRBD1. The CDR3 totals 15 residues. Germline V gives CDR1 SGHNT, CDR2 YYREEE (reference sequence). Trimming removed 3 bases from V and 5 bases from J; junction bases left unmatched: 9. CDR3 in amino acids: CASSSPTGTGNEQYF. DNA for the CDR3: TGTGCCAGCAGCTCCCCGACCGGGACAGGGAACGAGCAGTACTTC. The full variable domain, completed using reference TRBV5-4 and TRBJ2-7, is ETGVTQSPTHLIKTRGQQVTLRCSSQSGHNTVSWYQQALGQGPQFIFQYYREEENGRGNFPPRFSGLQFPNYSSELNVNALELDDSALYLCASSSPTGTGNEQYFGPGTRLTVT.

This clone occurred once. The rearrangement links TRBV7-9 to TRBJ1-2; TRBD1 aligns across 7 bases. The ends lost 5 bases at V and 7 bases at J; junction bases unmatched: 7. This CDR3 is 13 amino acids long. Germline V gene data show CDR1 as SEHNR and CDR2 as FQNEAQ (reference sequence). CDR3 DNA: TGTGCCAGCAGCACCGACAGGGATCTTGGCTACACCTTC. Amino acids: CASSTDRDLGYTF. Combining the CDR3 with reference TRBV7-9 and TRBJ1-2 gives the whole variable domain DTGVSQNPRHKITKRGQNVTFRCDPISEHNRLYWYRQTLGQGPEFLTYFQNEAQLEKSRLLSDRFSAERPKGSFSTLEIQRTEQGDSAMYLCASSTDRDLGYTFGSGTRLTVV.

The gene calls are TRBV5-5 and TRBJ2-7; D unresolved. The length of the CDR3 is 14 residues. Germline CDR1 and CDR2: SGHKS and YYEKEE (reference sequence). The germline V and J ends were trimmed by 4 bases and 2 bases, with 13 bases remaining between them. The CDR3 is CASSLRSGPYEQYF. Written as DNA, the CDR3 is TGTGCCAGCAGCCTTCGGTCAGGTCCCTACGAGCAGTACTTC.

This clone was counted once. The V call is TRBV19, the J call TRBJ2-3; 16 positions match TRBD2. Trimming cost V 5 bases and J 4 bases; bases outside gene matches: 12. The germline V gene has CDR1 LNHDA and CDR2 SQIVND (reference sequence). The CDR3 is 19 residues long. The CDR3 reads CASSPSGTSGGVGADTQYF. The CDR3 coding sequence is TGTGCCAGTAGTCCCTCGGGGACTAGCGGGGGGGTCGGAGCAGATACGCAGTATTTT.

The chain carries TRBV9 and TRBJ2-5; 9 nucleotides agree with TRBD1. The DNA end lines up better with TRBJ2-7; the J call may be wrong. The CDR3 totals 15 residues. Germline V gene data show CDR1 as SGDLS and CDR2 as YYNGEE. CDR3 amino acids: CASSGSGQGLGEQYF. Here the CDR3 DNA reads TGTGCCAGCAGCGGCTCGGGACAGGGATTAGGCGAGCAGTACTTC.

The rearrangement joins TRBV19 to TRBJ2-2; TRBD1 might be the D (7 bases). Trimming left V 2 bases short and J 3 bases short, with 10 bases between. The CDR3 covers 15 residues. Germline CDR1 LNHDA, CDR2 SQIVND (reference sequence). The CDR3 DNA is TGTGCCAGTAGTATACAGGGGGGCGACACCGGGGAGCTGTTTTTT. The encoded protein is CASSIQGGDTGELFF.

The chain couples TRBV6-5 to TRBJ1-1; D may be TRBD1 (5 bases). The germline CDR1 and CDR2 sequences are MNHEY and SVGAGI. The V end lost 8 bases, the J end lost 1 base, and 5 bases lay between the germline ends. The CDR3 consists of 11 residues. The CDR3 region has the DNA TGTGCCAGCGACAGGAACACTGAAGCTTTCTTT. Translation gives CASDRNTEAFF.

CDR3 nucleotides: TGTGCCAGCAGTTACTCGTTAGATTCACCCCTCCACTTT. This gives the protein CASSYSLDSPLHF. The chain couples TRBV6-5 to TRBJ1-6; D ambiguous. V was shortened by 0 bases and J by 8 bases, with 5 bases between the two germline ends. Germline V gene sequence: CDR1 MNHEY, CDR2 SVGAGI. The CDR3 loop spans 13 amino acids.

V is TRBV30 and J is TRBJ1-2; D is unresolved. CDR1 is GTSNPN, CDR2 SVGIG, per germline (reference sequence). The V end lost 0 bases, the J end lost 8 bases, and 7 bases lay between the germline ends. This CDR3 is 11 amino acids long. Here the CDR3 reads CAWSVLFGYTF. The CDR3 DNA reads as TGTGCCTGGAGTGTACTTTTCGGCTACACCTTC.

This sequence joins TRBV6-6 and TRBJ2-1, with a weak D call TRBD2 (5 bases). There are 12 residues in the CDR3. Germline CDR1 is MNHNY and CDR2 is SVGAGI (reference sequence). Deletions cut 8 bases from V and 8 bases from J, with 13 bases between. The CDR3 DNA sequence: TGTGCCAGCCGGGTCGGGGTGTATGAGCAGTTCTTC. Translated: CASRVGVYEQFF.